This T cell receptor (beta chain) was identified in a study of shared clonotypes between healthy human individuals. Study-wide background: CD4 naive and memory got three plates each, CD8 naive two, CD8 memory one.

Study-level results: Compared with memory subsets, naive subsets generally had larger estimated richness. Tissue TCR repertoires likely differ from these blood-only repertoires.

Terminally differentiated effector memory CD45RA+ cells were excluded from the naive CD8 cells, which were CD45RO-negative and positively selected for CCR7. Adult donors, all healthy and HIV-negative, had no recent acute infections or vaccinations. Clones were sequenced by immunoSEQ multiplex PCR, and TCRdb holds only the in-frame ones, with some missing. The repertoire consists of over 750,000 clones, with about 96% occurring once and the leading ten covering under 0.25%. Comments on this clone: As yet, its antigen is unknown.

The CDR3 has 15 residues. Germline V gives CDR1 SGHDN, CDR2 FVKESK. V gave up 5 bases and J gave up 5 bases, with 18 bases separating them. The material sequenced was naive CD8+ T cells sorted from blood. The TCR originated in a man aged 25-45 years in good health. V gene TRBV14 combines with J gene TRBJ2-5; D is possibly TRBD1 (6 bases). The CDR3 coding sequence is TGTGCCAGCAGCTCCCGACGGGACATCGAGGAGACCCAGTACTTC. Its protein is CASSSRRDIEETQYF.